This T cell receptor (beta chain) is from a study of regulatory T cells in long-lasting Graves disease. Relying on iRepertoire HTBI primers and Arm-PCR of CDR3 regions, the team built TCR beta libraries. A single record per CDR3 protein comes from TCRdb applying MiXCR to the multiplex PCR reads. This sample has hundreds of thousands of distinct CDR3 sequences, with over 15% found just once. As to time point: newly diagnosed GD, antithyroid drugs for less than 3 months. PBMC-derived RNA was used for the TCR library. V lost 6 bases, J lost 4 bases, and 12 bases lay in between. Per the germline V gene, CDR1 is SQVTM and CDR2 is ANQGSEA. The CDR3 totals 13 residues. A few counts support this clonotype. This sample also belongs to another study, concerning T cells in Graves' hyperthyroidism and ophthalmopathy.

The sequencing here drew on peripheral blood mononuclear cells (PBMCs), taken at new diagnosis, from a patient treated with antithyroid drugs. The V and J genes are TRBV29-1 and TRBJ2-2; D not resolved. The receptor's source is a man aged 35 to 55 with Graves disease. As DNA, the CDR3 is TGCAGCGTCGGAATTCAGCGCACCGGGGAGCTGTTTTTT. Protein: CSVGIQRTGELFF.